This TCR beta chain was captured by sequencing in a study of T cell responses to AZD1222 COVID-19 vaccine (dated by TCRdb to 2020 to 2022). The study in broad terms: TCR sequencing was performed for roughly 250 trial participants, of whom about 200 were given two doses of AZD1222 and around 25 were given two doses of MenACWY control vaccine. Trial participants were enrolled into age subgroups of 18-55, 56-69 and 70-plus years, which contained roughly 140, 27 and 60 TCR-sequenced participants, respectively. Paper-wide results and their limitations: Epitopes outside the regions mutated in the B.1.351 and B.1.1.7 variants were reportedly recognized by nearly half of the unique spike-specific TCRs. Spike-specific TCR breadth and depth rose significantly after two AZD1222 doses compared with day 0 and with MenACWY recipients. CD4 TCRs associated with the vaccine covered the entire spike protein, and the dominant responses were in regions 160-218 and 743-854. In the small 56-69-year group, the increase in depth fell short of significance, most likely because of low power. Because no samples from the day 14 peak response were available, repertoires could be characterized only after the peak T cell response. Only six or seven AZD1222 recipients were SARS-CoV-2 seropositive at baseline, limiting conclusions about previously exposed vaccinees. Most participants were white British and females outnumbered males, and the authors suggested that clonal diversity may have been underestimated.

The CDR3 regions of human TCRbeta chains were analyzed by immunosequencing. In the original analysis: TCRs in the repertoires were matched against a reference library of SARS-CoV-2-specific TCRs that had been generated with the MIRA antigen-specificity platform. Breadth was defined as the fraction of unique TCRs that were SARS-CoV-2-associated, and depth was defined as the fraction of total T cells that were SARS-CoV-2-associated. Using the MIRA data, each spike-specific TCR was mapped to the spike region that the TCR reacts to and placed in a CD4 or CD8 class. Log10-transformed breadth and depth values were compared by one-way ANOVA with Sidak's multiple comparisons tests. Drawn from immuneACCESS, this table holds only the in-frame rearrangements with V and J called that TCRdb kept. Clones are partly lost; checked studies trace under half to an unresolved V gene and leave the rest unexplained. V and J calls and clone size are those listed in that table; D and trimming were worked out from the DNA. The sample table records about 120,000 clones; 87% of these occur just once. Approximately 2.5% of the sample goes to the ten largest clones.

This specimen's time point label, interpreted: about 28 days (+/-7) after the second vaccine dose. AZD1222 recipients with second doses at about 4 weeks or about 12 weeks were pooled, because spike-specific TCR depth and breadth did not differ between schedules. Vaccinee samples were obtained from the UK trials COV001 and COV002, which included a single-blind randomized controlled phase 2/3 trial of AZD1222 (ChAdOx1 nCoV-19) in healthy adults. For TCRbeta chain sequencing, PBMC samples from trial participants were taken at day 0 and at day 28 after the second dose. A note on this clone: What antigen it recognizes has not been identified. No base-level quality is on record; no much larger clone is a single base apart.

Sample: peripheral blood, taken 28 days after the second AZD1222 dose. This TCR was sampled from an adult who received the AZD1222 COVID-19 vaccine.

The DNA is TGTGCCAGCAGCCCGGGACAGGACTATCAGCCCCAGCATTTT. This sequence encodes CASSPGQDYQPQHF. The V gene is TRBV28 and the J gene is TRBJ1-5, with 8 middle bases fitting TRBD1. Trimmed from V: 6 bases; trimmed from J: 5 bases; junction bases lacking a gene match: 6. The CDR3 contains 14 residues, cysteine and phenylalanine counted. Just CDR3 DNA is preserved here, 42 bases in frame from base 1. CDR1 and CDR2 were assigned from the germline V gene as MDHEN and SYDVKM.